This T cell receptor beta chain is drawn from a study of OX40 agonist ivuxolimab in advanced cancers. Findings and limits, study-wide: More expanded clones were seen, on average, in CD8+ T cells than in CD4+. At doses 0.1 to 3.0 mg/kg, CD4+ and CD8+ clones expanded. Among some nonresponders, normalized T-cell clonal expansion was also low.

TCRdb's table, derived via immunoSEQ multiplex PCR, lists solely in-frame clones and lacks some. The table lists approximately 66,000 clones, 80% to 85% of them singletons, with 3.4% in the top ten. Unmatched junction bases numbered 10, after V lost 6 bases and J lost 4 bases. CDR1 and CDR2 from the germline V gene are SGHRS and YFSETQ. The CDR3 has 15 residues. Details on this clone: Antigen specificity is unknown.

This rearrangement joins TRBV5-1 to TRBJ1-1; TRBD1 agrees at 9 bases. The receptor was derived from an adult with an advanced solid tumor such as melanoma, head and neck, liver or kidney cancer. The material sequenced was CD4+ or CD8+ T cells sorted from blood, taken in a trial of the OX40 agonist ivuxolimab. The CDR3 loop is CASKRTGASSTEAFF. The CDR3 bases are TGCGCCAGCAAAAGGACAGGGGCCTCGAGCACTGAAGCTTTCTTT.